The clone carrying this T cell receptor (beta chain) was detected only a few times. Its specificity is unknown. This entry comes from a study of CD4 T cells in relation to SARS-CoV-2 and coronaviruses. Germline CDR1 MNHEY, CDR2 SVGAGI. Trimming cost V 0 bases and J 13 bases; bases outside gene matches: 10. This CDR3 has 15 amino acids. The protocol was immunoSEQ multiplex PCR, while the TCRdb copy is restricted to in-frame clones and leaves out a portion. The table records tens of thousands of clones, about three quarters of them present only once. The unexposed donors gave CD4+ T cells in about 2011-2018, prior to COVID-19. Isolation of CD4+ T cells took place after less than 11 days in culture. As cell numbers allowed, unexposed-donor CD4+ T cells faced SARS-CoV-2 S/N and four cold-coronavirus spikes.

The sequenced material came from CD4+ T cells from PBMCs, cultured in vitro. This clonotype originated in a human donor in good health. The chain is built from TRBV6-5 and TRBJ2-1, with 9 bases that match TRBD1. CDR3 coding DNA: TGTGCCAGCAGTTACTCGATGACGGGACAGGGCTCCCAGTTCTTC. This codes for CASSYSMTGQGSQFF.